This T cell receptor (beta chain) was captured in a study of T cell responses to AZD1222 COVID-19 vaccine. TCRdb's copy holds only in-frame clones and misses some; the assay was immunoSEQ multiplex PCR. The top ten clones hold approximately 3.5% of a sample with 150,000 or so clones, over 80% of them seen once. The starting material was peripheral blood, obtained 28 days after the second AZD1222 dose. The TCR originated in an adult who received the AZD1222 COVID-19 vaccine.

CDR3 DNA sequence: TGTGCCAGCAGCCTAACGGGAGGCCAGAACGAGCAGTACTTC. It codes for CASSLTGGQNEQYF. This chain uses TRBV11-2 with TRBJ2-7; 7 positions match TRBD2. The CDR3 runs 14 residues. J lost 5 bases, V lost 5 bases, and 9 bases had no gene match. CDR1 and CDR2 (germline): SGHAT, FQNNGV.